A single sample gave rise to the 13 T cell receptor beta chains below, sequenced in a study of cytomegalovirus exposure and HLA in healthy donors. Primers for the PCR totalled 60 Vbeta and 13 Jbeta. Here immunoSEQ multiplex PCR was the method, and the copy in TCRdb shows in-frame clones only, minus some. Recorded for this sample: approximately 80,000 clones. The sample was PBMCs. These TCRs come from a woman aged 25 to 39 in good health and CMV-seronegative.

This sequence joins TRBV6-1 and TRBJ2-7; maybe TRBD1 (5 bases). The CDR3 is 15 amino acids. Germline CDR1 reads MNHNS; CDR2 reads SASEGT. Trimming left V 6 bases short and J 2 bases short, with 17 bases between. DNA for the CDR3: TGTGCCAGCAGAAGGCAGGGCCCCGGTACCTACGAGCAGTACTTC. Residues: CASRRQGPGTYEQYF.

The chain carries TRBV7-8 and TRBJ2-5; 7 positions match TRBD2. Trimming removed 5 bases from V and 3 bases from J; junction bases left unmatched: 12. The CDR3 runs 16 residues. The germline gives CDR1 SGHVS, CDR2 FQNEAQ. The CDR3, as DNA: TGTGCCAGCAGCCCCGGCCGGGACTACGGGGAAGAGACCCAGTACTTC. The encoded protein is CASSPGRDYGEETQYF.

The chain carries TRBV5-1 and TRBJ1-2; 7 bases line up with TRBD1. CDR1 SGHRS and CDR2 YFSETQ come from the germline V gene. The CDR3 covers 15 residues. V dropped 1 base and J dropped 7; count of bases not matched to a gene: 10. The CDR3, as DNA: TGCGCCAGCAGCTTGACAGGGGATTTCCGAGGTGGCTACACCTTC. Translated: CASSLTGDFRGGYTF.

This rearrangement joins TRBV2 to TRBJ2-7; 9 bases fit TRBD1. V shed 6 bases, J shed 5 bases, and the junction held 5 bases outside the gene matches. Looked up from germline, CDR1 is SNHLY and CDR2 is FYNNEI. The CDR3 is 13 amino acids. Here the CDR3 reads CASRGQGLNEQYF. The DNA of the CDR3 is TGTGCCAGCAGAGGACAGGGGTTGAACGAGCAGTACTTC.

V and J are TRBV2 and TRBJ2-1; D not certain. Trimming removed 7 bases at V and 8 bases at J, with 9 bases between. This CDR3 is 11 amino acids long. Germline CDR1 is SNHLY and CDR2 is FYNNEI. CDR3: CASIGGDEQFF. The CDR3, as DNA: TGTGCCAGCATTGGTGGAGATGAGCAGTTCTTC.

The chain has TRBV14 and TRBJ1-2; 8 bases line up with TRBD1. V was pared by 5 bases and J by 3 bases, with 8 bases of the junction left unmatched. This CDR3 is built from 15 residues. CDR1 is SGHDN and CDR2 is FVKESK in the germline V gene. This chain's CDR3 is CASSRGTGGDYGYTF. CDR3 DNA: TGTGCCAGCAGCAGAGGTACAGGGGGGGACTATGGCTACACCTTC.

The chain carries TRBV18 and TRBJ1-1, with no clear D. The germline V gene encodes CDR1 KGHSH and CDR2 LQKENI. V was shortened by 3 bases and J by 2 bases, with 10 bases between the two germline ends. The CDR3 is 14 amino acids. CDR3 DNA: TGTGCCAGCTCACCCCGCGGAACTAACACTGAAGCTTTCTTT. Translation gives CASSPRGTNTEAFF.

The rearrangement uses TRBV6-5 and TRBJ1-1; 9 bases align to TRBD1. Trimming removed 5 bases from V and 7 bases from J; junction bases left unmatched: 5. The V gene's germline CDR1 is MNHEY and CDR2 SVGAGI. This CDR3 comprises 13 residues. CDR3 sequence reads: CASSTGTGNEAFF. CDR3 coding DNA: TGTGCCAGCAGTACCGGGACAGGGAATGAAGCTTTCTTT.

The chain couples TRBV30 to TRBJ1-1; 8 positions agree with TRBD1. The CDR3 loop spans 14 amino acids. Germline CDR1 GTSNPN, CDR2 SVGIG (reference sequence). V lost 5 bases and J lost 1; bases outside the gene matches: 6. CDR3 loop: CAWFRTGQNTEAFF. Written as DNA, the CDR3 is TGTGCCTGGTTTCGGACAGGGCAGAACACTGAAGCTTTCTTT.

This rearrangement joins TRBV25-1 to TRBJ2-2, with TRBD2 matching over 7 bases. The V gene's germline CDR1 is MGHDK and CDR2 SYGVNS. CDR3 length: 15 residues. V shed 1 base, J shed 5 bases, and the junction held 4 bases outside the gene matches. The CDR3 DNA reads as TGTGCCAGCAGTGAATCTGGTAGCGGGACCGGGGAGCTGTTTTTT. Encoded protein: CASSESGSGTGELFF. The full variable domain, its missing parts supplied by reference TRBV25-1 and TRBJ2-2, is EADIYQTPRYLVIGTGKKITLECSQTMGHDKMYWYQQDPGMELHLIHYSYGVNSTEKGDLSSESTVSRIRTEHFPLTLESARPSHTSQYLCASSESGSGTGELFFGEGSRLTVL.

The chain employs TRBV29-1 and TRBJ2-7; 7 bases fit TRBD2. The V gene end was trimmed by 4 bases and the J gene end by 4 bases; junction bases not matched to a gene: 13. This CDR3 comprises 15 residues. Germline CDR1 reads SQVTM; CDR2 reads ANQGSEA. The CDR3 sequence is CSVGVWREGPYEQYF. The CDR3 bases are TGCAGCGTTGGGGTCTGGAGGGAGGGGCCATACGAGCAGTACTTC.

The chain couples TRBV6-5 to TRBJ2-3, with 9 positions matching TRBD2. Looked up from germline, CDR1 is MNHEY and CDR2 is SVGAGI. V was pared by 6 bases and J by 9 bases, with 7 bases of the junction left unmatched. The CDR3 loop spans 13 amino acids. CDR3 in DNA: TGTGCCAGCAGCAGGACTAGCGACGGGACGCAGTATTTT. The encoded protein is CASSRTSDGTQYF.

This chain connects TRBV7-9 to TRBJ1-2, with D unclear. The V gene lost 4 bases and the J gene lost 1 base, with 10 bases spanning the gap. The CDR3 loop spans 14 amino acids. Germline CDR1 is SEHNR and CDR2 is FQNEAQ (reference sequence). As DNA, the CDR3 is TGTGCCAGCAGCTCTGGAGTCATTAACTATGGCTACACCTTC. Amino acid sequence: CASSSGVINYGYTF.